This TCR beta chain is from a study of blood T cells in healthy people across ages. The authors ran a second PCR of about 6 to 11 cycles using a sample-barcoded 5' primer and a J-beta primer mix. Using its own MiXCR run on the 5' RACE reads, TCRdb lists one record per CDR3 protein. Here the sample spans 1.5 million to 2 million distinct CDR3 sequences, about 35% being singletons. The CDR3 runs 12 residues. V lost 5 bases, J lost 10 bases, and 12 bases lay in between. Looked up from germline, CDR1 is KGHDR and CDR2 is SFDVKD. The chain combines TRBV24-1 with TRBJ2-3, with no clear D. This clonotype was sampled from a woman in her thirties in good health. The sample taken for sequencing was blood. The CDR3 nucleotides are TGTGCCACCAGTGTCGTCGGGTTTGCGCAGTATTTT. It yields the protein CATSVVGFAQYF.